One sample yielded the 10 T cell receptor beta chains listed below, sequenced in a study of identical twins. TCRdb fed the 5' RACE reads into MiXCR, producing one record per CDR3 protein. This table holds roughly 150,000 distinct CDR3 sequences, 3.5% found once. Sequencing input: memory T cells sorted from blood. These receptor sequences come from a man younger than 35 in good health.

This clonotype showed up many times. The chain recombines TRBV9 with TRBJ2-3; 7 nucleotides match TRBD1. This CDR3 comprises 15 residues. Per germline, CDR1 SGDLS and CDR2 YYNGEE. With 3 bases clipped from V and 0 bases from J, the junction kept 4 bases outside the gene matches. CDR3 protein: CASSDRGRSTDTQYF. The CDR3 DNA sequence: TGTGCCAGCAGCGACAGGGGTCGTAGCACAGATACGCAGTATTTT.

There are many counts of this clonotype. This chain connects TRBV5-1 to TRBJ1-3; 7 bases align to TRBD1. The CDR3 runs 14 residues. With 2 bases clipped from V and 4 bases from J, the junction kept 3 bases outside the gene matches. Germline assignment: CDR1 SGHRS and CDR2 YFSETQ. CDR3 sequence: CASSFTGDGNTIYF. CDR3 sequence (DNA): TGCGCCAGCAGCTTTACAGGGGACGGAAACACCATATATTTT.

J is TRBJ1-6 and V is TRBV30; D uncertain. The germline CDR1 and CDR2 sequences are GTSNPN and SVGIG (reference sequence). The CDR3 is 13 amino acids. The chain's CDR3 is CATTTGLNSPLHF. CDR3 coding DNA: TGTGCTACGACCACGGGGTTGAATTCACCCCTCCACTTT.

This clonotype has at least ten counts. This chain uses TRBV7-8 with TRBJ1-1, with TRBD1 matching 7 bases. The CDR3 has 12 amino acids. CDR1 is SGHVS, CDR2 FQNEAQ, per germline. The ends lost 4 bases at V and 11 bases at J; junction bases unmatched: 7. The CDR3, as DNA: TGTGCCAGCAGCTCCGCGACAGGGTCGGCTTTCTTT. Encoded protein: CASSSATGSAFF.

The table lists this clonotype with many counts. The rearrangement joins TRBV14 to TRBJ2-5; a possible D gene is TRBD2 (5 bases). This CDR3 region has 12 residues. V was cut by 4 bases and J by 5 bases, with 8 bases left in between. Germline CDR1 SGHDN, CDR2 FVKESK. The CDR3 here is CASSRWRETQYF. Here the CDR3 DNA reads TGTGCCAGCAGCCGCTGGAGGGAGACCCAGTACTTC.

This clonotype has more than one count but fewer than ten. The chain uses TRBV21-1 and TRBJ2-7; whether TRBD1, the table's D call, matches the DNA was not checked. TRBV21-1 is a pseudogene segment. The CDR3 extends over 15 amino acids. CDR3 protein: CASSIQGRGKCEQYF. CDR3 sequence (DNA): TGTGCCAGCAGCATTCAGGGCAGGGGAAAATGTGAGCAGTACTTC.

This clonotype was seen ten or more times. The CDR3 DNA sequence: TGCAGTGCTAGCTATGCCTTGGAGCAGTTCTTC. It encodes CSASYALEQFF. The genes are TRBV20-1 and TRBJ2-1; D is ambiguous. The V gene's germline CDR1 is DFQATT and CDR2 SNEGSKA (reference sequence). This CDR3 spans 11 amino acids. V was cut by 3 bases and J by 10 bases, with 10 bases left in between.

This clonotype was seen ten or more times. The chain is built from TRBV7-3 and TRBJ2-3; 10 bases agree with TRBD1. The trim removed 4 bases at V and 0 bases at J, leaving 7 bases unmatched. Germline V gene lookup returns CDR1 SGHTA and CDR2 FQGTGA. CDR3 length equals 17 residues. The CDR3 region has the DNA TGTGCCAGCAGCTCCTGGGCGGGACAGGGGAGCACAGATACGCAGTATTTT. It specifies CASSSWAGQGSTDTQYF.

This clonotype was counted ten times or more. This sequence joins TRBV5-1 and TRBJ2-1, with TRBD2 as a possible D gene (6 bases). The CDR3 runs 15 residues. V lost 0 bases and J lost 6, with 13 bases in between. Germline CDR1 and CDR2: SGHRS and YFSETQ. The CDR3 reads CASSLVASASNEQFF. In DNA form, the CDR3 reads TGCGCCAGCAGCTTGGTGGCTAGCGCCTCCAATGAGCAGTTCTTC.

CDR3 DNA sequence: TGTGCCAGCAGCCGCTTGCCGGGCACTGAAGCTTTCTTT. Its translation: CASSRLPGTEAFF. The chain joins TRBV11-2 to TRBJ1-1, with D uncertain. This CDR3 is 13 amino acids long. V was pared by 5 bases and J by 4 bases, with 11 bases between. Germline V gives CDR1 SGHAT, CDR2 FQNNGV. The full variable domain, in which reference TRBV11-2 and TRBJ1-1 provide the parts outside the CDR3, is EAGVAQSPRYKIIEKRQSVAFWCNPISGHATLYWYQQILGQGPKLLIQFQNNGVVDDSQLPKDRFSAERLKGVDSTLKIQPAKLEDSAVYLCASSRLPGTEAFFGQGTRLTVV.